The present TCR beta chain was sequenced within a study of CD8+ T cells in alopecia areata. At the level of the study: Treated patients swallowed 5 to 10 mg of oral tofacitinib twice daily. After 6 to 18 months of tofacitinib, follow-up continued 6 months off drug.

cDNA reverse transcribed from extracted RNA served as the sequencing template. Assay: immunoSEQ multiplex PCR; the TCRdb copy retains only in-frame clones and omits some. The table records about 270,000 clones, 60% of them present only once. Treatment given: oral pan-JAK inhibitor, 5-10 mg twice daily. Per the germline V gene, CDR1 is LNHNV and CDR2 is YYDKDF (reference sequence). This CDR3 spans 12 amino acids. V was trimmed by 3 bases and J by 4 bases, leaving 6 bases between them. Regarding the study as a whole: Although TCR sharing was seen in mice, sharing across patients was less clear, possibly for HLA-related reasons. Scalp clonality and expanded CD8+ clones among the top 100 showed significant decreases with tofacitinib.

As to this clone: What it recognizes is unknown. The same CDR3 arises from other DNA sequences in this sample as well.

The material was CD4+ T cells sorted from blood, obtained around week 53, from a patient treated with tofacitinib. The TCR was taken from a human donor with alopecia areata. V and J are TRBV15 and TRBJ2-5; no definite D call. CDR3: CATSRGAETQYF. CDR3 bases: TGTGCCACCAGCAGGGGCGCAGAGACCCAGTACTTC. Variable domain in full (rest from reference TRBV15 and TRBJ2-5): DAMVIQNPRYQVTQFGKPVTLSCSQTLNHNVMYWYQQKSSQAPKLLFHYYDKDFNNEADTPDNFQSRRPNTSFCFLDIRSPGLGDTAMYLCATSRGAETQYFGPGTRLLVL.